The TCR beta chain described here comes from a study of Tregs in tolerant kidney transplant recipients. Produced via immunoSEQ multiplex PCR; TCRdb's table is partial and in-frame only. The table lists about 69,000 clones, 85% to 90% of them singletons, with approximately 0.36% in the top ten. There are a few counts of this clone. The CDR3 totals 15 residues. Germline V gives CDR1 SNHLY, CDR2 FYNNEI. After removal of 5 bases from V and 7 bases from J, the junction contained 10 bases not matched to a gene. The chain combines TRBV2 with TRBJ2-1; TRBD1 matches at 8 bases. The sample was CD4+ T cells from blood, taken before the transplant. The source is a human donor who received a combined kidney and bone marrow transplant. The DNA for the CDR3 is TGTGCCAGCAGTTACCAGGGGGCGGCGGGGAATGAGCAGTTCTTC. This encodes CASSYQGAAGNEQFF.